Presented here are 13 T cell receptor beta chains from one specimen sequenced in a study of T cell responses to AZD1222 COVID-19 vaccine. Here immunoSEQ multiplex PCR was the method, and the copy in TCRdb shows in-frame clones only, minus some. The sample lists around 160,000 clones, about 93% seen once, with about 0.6% in the top ten. The sequenced sample was peripheral blood, obtained on day 0 of AZD1222 vaccination. The origin of the receptors is an adult in good health.

V usage is TRBV24-1 and J usage is TRBJ2-2; tentatively, D is TRBD1 (6 bases). V was shortened by 5 bases and J by 5 bases, with 14 bases between the two germline ends. Germline V lookup: CDR1 KGHDR, CDR2 SFDVKD. The CDR3 is 15 residues long. CDR3 coding DNA: TGTGCCACCAGTGGGGGGCGAGCGGAGACCGGGGAGCTGTTTTTT. Translated, it gives CATSGGRAETGELFF.

The CDR3 here is CASSLSSQGRTEAFF. CDR3 nucleotides: TGTGCCAGCAGTTTATCCTCGCAGGGGAGGACTGAAGCTTTCTTT. The chain is built from TRBV28 and TRBJ1-1, with D possibly TRBD1 on 6 matching bases. The ends were cut back, 1 base at V and 5 bases at J, with 14 bases in the middle. From germline, CDR1 is MDHEN and CDR2 SYDVKM. This CDR3 is built from 15 residues.

The chain has TRBV5-1 and TRBJ1-2, with D hard to call. The V gene lost 0 bases and the J gene lost 4 bases, with 7 bases spanning the gap. The CDR3 covers 13 residues. Germline loops: CDR1 SGHRS, CDR2 YFSETQ. The CDR3 DNA is TGCGCCAGCAGCTTGGACAGCCTCTATGGCTACACCTTC. Amino acid sequence: CASSLDSLYGYTF.

The V gene is TRBV7-9, the J gene TRBJ1-4; TRBD1 is a possible D gene (6 bases). CDR1 SEHNR and CDR2 FQNEAQ come from the germline V gene (reference sequence). CDR3 length: 14 amino acids. Trimming took 1 base from V and 10 from J, leaving 13 bases between them. The CDR3 here is CASSLGTESVKLFF. The CDR3 DNA is TGTGCCAGCAGCTTAGGGACAGAATCCGTAAAACTGTTTTTT.

The chain recombines TRBV2 with TRBJ1-6, with D possibly TRBD1 on 5 matching bases. The germline V gene has CDR1 SNHLY and CDR2 FYNNEI. Between the trimmed V and J ends, which lost 4 bases and 11 bases, there was a span of 9 bases. The CDR3 totals 12 residues. CDR3 sequence (DNA): TGTGCCAGCAGTGTTAGGGGCGCACCCCTCCACTTT. Translating it yields CASSVRGAPLHF.

The rearrangement links TRBV28 to TRBJ1-5, with 10 positions matching TRBD1. The CDR3 spans 13 residues. Germline V gene lookup returns CDR1 MDHEN and CDR2 SYDVKM. The trim removed 6 bases at V and 7 bases at J, leaving 3 bases unmatched. The CDR3 spells CASRRQGAQPQHF. The DNA of the CDR3 is TGTGCCAGCAGGCGACAGGGGGCCCAGCCCCAGCATTTT.

There are a few counts of this clone. V and J are TRBV19 and TRBJ1-1; D gene uncertain. This CDR3 contains 12 residues. The V and J ends lost 6 bases and 8 bases respectively, with 13 bases between them. Germline V gene sequence: CDR1 LNHDA, CDR2 SQIVND (reference sequence). CDR3 residues: CASSPPGSEAFF. CDR3 nucleotides: TGTGCCAGTAGCCCTCCAGGAAGCGAAGCTTTCTTT. The full variable domain, in which reference TRBV19 and TRBJ1-1 provide the parts outside the CDR3, is DGGITQSPKYLFRKEGQNVTLSCEQNLNHDAMYWYRQDPGQGLRLIYYSQIVNDFQKGDIAEGYSVSREKKESFPLTVTSAQKNPTAFYLCASSPPGSEAFFGQGTRLTVV.

This rearrangement joins TRBV29-1 to TRBJ2-5, with D uncertain. In germline, CDR1 is SQVTM, CDR2 ANQGSEA. V dropped 3 bases and J dropped 4 bases, with 9 bases sitting between them. CDR3 length: 12 residues. The DNA for the CDR3 is TGCAGCGTTGATCAGGTTGCAGAGACCCAGTACTTC. It is translated as CSVDQVAETQYF.

The CDR3 nucleotides read TGTGCCAGCTGCCCGACAGGGGCCCAAGAGACCCAGTACTTC. Translation: CASCPTGAQETQYF. The gene calls are TRBV3-1 (or the pseudogene TRBV3-2) and TRBJ2-5; 8 bases map to TRBD1. Germline CDR1 reads LGHDT; CDR2 reads YNNKEL (reference sequence). The V gene end was trimmed by 8 bases and the J gene end by 1 base; junction bases not matched to a gene: 6. The CDR3 consists of 14 residues.

This chain links TRBV12-3 or TRBV12-4 with TRBJ1-2; D is perhaps TRBD1 (5 bases). This CDR3 spans 13 amino acids. V gave up 6 bases and J gave up 0 bases, with 8 bases separating them. DNA of the CDR3: TGTGCCAGCAGCCTGACAGCTAACTATGGCTACACCTTC. Translating it yields CASSLTANYGYTF.

The rearrangement links TRBV7-2 to TRBJ1-3; 8 bases are a match to TRBD1. Germline V gives CDR1 SGHTA, CDR2 FQGNSA. The CDR3 contains 15 residues. V trimming: 2 bases; J trimming: 5 bases; junction bases outside the gene matches: 5. The CDR3 sequence: CASSLRGTGRNTIYF. The CDR3 DNA reads as TGTGCCAGCAGCTTACGGGGGACAGGCCGAAACACCATATATTTT.

This sequence joins TRBV7-6 and TRBJ2-5; D remains unclear. Trimming left V 4 bases short and J 1 base short, with 13 bases between. The CDR3 spans 15 residues. Germline V gene data show CDR1 as SGHVS and CDR2 as FNYEAQ. The CDR3 here is CASSSNRQIQETQYF. Written as DNA, the CDR3 is TGTGCCAGCAGCTCCAACCGGCAGATCCAAGAGACCCAGTACTTC. Based on the CDR3 plus reference TRBV7-6 and TRBJ2-5, the full variable domain is GAGVSQSPRYKVTKRGQDVALRCDPISGHVSLYWYRQALGQGPEFLTYFNYEAQQDKSGLPNDRFSAERPEGSISTLTIQRTEQRDSAMYRCASSSNRQIQETQYFGPGTRLLVL.

The rearrangement uses TRBV18 and TRBJ1-5, with no clear D. Deletions cut 6 bases from V and 8 bases from J, with 11 bases between. This CDR3 is 12 amino acids long. Looked up from germline, CDR1 is KGHSH and CDR2 is LQKENI. The DNA of the CDR3 is TGTGCCAGCTCTACCAGTGGGGAGCCCCAGCATTTT. Its translation is CASSTSGEPQHF.